This entry lists 27 T cell receptor beta chains sequenced from one sample in a study of human T cells and chemical hapten exposure. Via MiXCR, TCRdb re-called the RACE reads, giving one row per CDR3 protein. This table has around 92,000 distinct CDR3 sequences, about 10% appearing once. Time point indicated: pre-sensitization, week 0. Regarding treatment: therapeutic diphenylcyclopropenone sensitization with weekly scalp DPC. The sequencing here drew on whole blood, taken in connection with sensitization to the hapten diphenylcyclopropenone (DPC). All receptors derive from a woman in her fifties or sixties with alopecia areata. Some clones in this sample may be carry-over from other donors' samples.

This clonotype was picked up many times. V gene TRBV7-8 combines with J gene TRBJ1-2; 12 bases are shared with TRBD1. CDR1 is SGHVS, CDR2 FQNEAQ, per germline. V shed 2 bases, J shed 7 bases, and the junction held 5 bases outside the gene matches. The CDR3 length is 15 residues. The CDR3 region is CASSLRGQGARGYTF. The CDR3, as DNA: TGTGCCAGCAGCTTACGGGGACAGGGGGCGCGTGGCTACACCTTC.

In its sample, this clonotype was seen many times. This rearrangement joins TRBV4-1 to TRBJ2-7; 9 bases match TRBD2. After removal of 3 bases from V and 0 bases from J, the junction contained 6 bases not matched to a gene. The CDR3 contains 16 residues. CDR1 MGHRA and CDR2 YSYEKL come from the germline V gene. CDR3 nucleotide sequence: TGCGCCAGCAGCCAGGCGACTAGCGGAGGCTCCTACGAGCAGTACTTC. This encodes CASSQATSGGSYEQYF.

A remark on this clonotype: The junction departs from germline at one end; a sequencing error may be responsible. The rearrangement links TRBV11-2 to TRBJ2-5; TRBD2 matches 9 bases. Per germline, CDR1 SGHAT and CDR2 FQNNGV. This CDR3 is 14 amino acids long. CDR3 amino acids: CASSFGAGGETQCF. CDR3 nucleotide sequence: TGTGCCAGCAGCTTTGGAGCGGGGGGAGAGACCCAGTGCTTC.

At least ten counts were recorded for this clonotype. The chain combines TRBV5-1 with TRBJ1-2; 7 nucleotides agree with TRBD1. In germline, CDR1 is SGHRS, CDR2 YFSETQ. The CDR3 spans 14 residues. V was pared by 8 bases and J by 0 bases, with 7 bases of the junction left unmatched. CDR3 sequence: CASTDRPTNYGYTF. CDR3 coding DNA: TGCGCCAGTACGGACAGGCCGACTAACTATGGCTACACCTTC.

At least ten counts were recorded for this clonotype. The rearrangement links TRBV3-1 to TRBJ1-2, with TRBD1 identical over 9 bases. Germline V gene sequence: CDR1 LGHDT, CDR2 YNNKEL (reference sequence). The CDR3 consists of 14 residues. V lost 4 bases, J lost 3 bases, and 3 bases stayed unmatched. The CDR3 nucleotides read TGTGCCAGCAGCCCGGGGGACAGGGACTATGGCTACACCTTC. It translates to CASSPGDRDYGYTF.

This clonotype is medium-sized in the sample. The chain combines TRBV27 with TRBJ2-2, with D unclear. CDR3 length: 13 residues. Germline V gives CDR1 MNHEY, CDR2 SMNVEV (reference sequence). The V end was cut by 2 bases, the J end by 3 bases, with 4 bases between. The CDR3 nucleotides are TGTGCCAGCAGTTTAAGCCACACCGGGGAGCTGTTTTTT. Translated: CASSLSHTGELFF.

This clonotype has more than one count but fewer than ten. This chain links TRBV19 with TRBJ1-2; no firm D call. V was trimmed by 4 bases and J by 2 bases, leaving 17 bases between them. The germline V gene encodes CDR1 LNHDA and CDR2 SQIVND (reference sequence). CDR3 length: 16 residues. CDR3 in DNA: TGTGCCAGTAGTAGGCAGGCAGACCTATCCAACTATGGCTACACCTTC. Its protein is CASSRQADLSNYGYTF.

The chain links TRBV7-2 to TRBJ1-3; D is unresolved. The CDR3 contains 15 residues. Germline values: CDR1 SGHTA, CDR2 FQGNSA. Trimming pared 5 bases from V and 1 base from J, leaving 12 bases between. CDR3 residues: CASSPQQSSGNTIYF. The CDR3 nucleotides are TGTGCCAGCAGCCCGCAACAGTCTTCTGGAAACACCATATATTTT.

This clonotype appeared many times. The chain is built from TRBV7-3 and TRBJ2-5, with D perhaps assigned TRBD1 or TRBD2 (5 bases each). Trimming removed 3 bases at V and 3 bases at J, with 11 bases between. CDR1 is SGHTA, CDR2 FQGTGA, per germline. The CDR3 length is 14 residues. As DNA, the CDR3 is TGTGCCAGCAGCTTCTTTGGGGGAGAAGAGACCCAGTACTTC. This translates into CASSFFGGEETQYF.

V usage is TRBV19 and J usage is TRBJ1-1, with a tentative D call TRBD1 (6 bases). The V and J ends lost 2 bases and 0 bases respectively, with 22 bases between them. Germline V gene lookup returns CDR1 LNHDA and CDR2 SQIVND (reference sequence). This CDR3 has 19 residues. The CDR3 DNA sequence: TGTGCCAGTAGTATAAGGGGCTGGGGGCGAGCTCACATGAACACTGAAGCTTTCTTT. Translation: CASSIRGWGRAHMNTEAFF.

This clonotype came up a few times. CDR3 residues: CSASRDSRTLANQPQHF. The CDR3 DNA is TGCAGTGCTAGCCGGGACAGCCGCACCCTAGCAAATCAGCCCCAGCATTTT. This chain connects TRBV20-1 to TRBJ1-5; 7 bases align to TRBD1. Germline V gene data show CDR1 as DFQATT and CDR2 as SNEGSKA (reference sequence). The CDR3 consists of 17 residues. J gave up 4 bases and V 3 bases, and 15 bases lay outside the gene matches.

This clonotype was counted many times. The gene calls are TRBV20-1 and TRBJ1-2; the match to TRBD1 covers 8 bases. Germline CDR1 is DFQATT and CDR2 is SNEGSKA (reference sequence). Losses at the gene ends were 0 bases for V and 8 bases for J; bases not matched to a gene: 17. This CDR3 has 17 amino acids. CDR3 amino acids: CSARDTNGQGFHFGYTF. The DNA for the CDR3 is TGCAGTGCTAGAGACACGAACGGACAGGGTTTTCACTTCGGCTACACCTTC.

The gene calls are TRBV6-5 and TRBJ1-5, with unresolved D. Germline assignment: CDR1 MNHEY and CDR2 SVGAGI. The CDR3 has 13 residues. Trimming removed 6 bases from V and 4 bases from J, with 10 bases in between. DNA of the CDR3: TGTGCCAGCAGCCCCAATTTGAATCAGCCCCAGCATTTT. It codes for CASSPNLNQPQHF.

The rearrangement uses TRBV11-2 and TRBJ2-4; D is perhaps TRBD2 (5 bases). This CDR3 region has 13 residues. Per the germline V gene, CDR1 is SGHAT and CDR2 is FQNNGV. V was pared by 5 bases and J by 5 bases, with 10 bases between. The CDR3 DNA follows: TGTGCCAGCAGCCGAGGTAGCGAAAACATTCAGTACTTC. Residues: CASSRGSENIQYF.

The V and J genes are TRBV2 and TRBJ2-5, with 15 bases matching TRBD2. The CDR3 runs to 17 residues. Unmatched junction bases numbered 4, after V lost 5 bases and J lost 0 bases. Looked up from germline, CDR1 is SNHLY and CDR2 is FYNNEI. The CDR3 loop is CASSPGTSGGHQETQYF. DNA of the CDR3: TGTGCCAGCAGTCCGGGGACTAGCGGGGGGCACCAAGAGACCCAGTACTTC.

This clonotype has ten or more counts. The chain employs TRBV2 and TRBJ2-3, with 12 bases matching TRBD2. V dropped 6 bases and J dropped 4; count of bases not matched to a gene: 8. Germline-derived CDR1 and CDR2 are SNHLY and FYNNEI. This CDR3 spans 16 amino acids. DNA of the CDR3: TGTGCCAGCAGGAGCCGACTAGCGGGGGCCCCAGATACGCAGTATTTT. Amino acids: CASRSRLAGAPDTQYF.

At least ten counts were recorded for this clonotype. The chain employs TRBV11-2 and TRBJ2-1, with 7 positions matching TRBD2. The CDR3 sequence is 15 residues long. The germline V gene has CDR1 SGHAT and CDR2 FQNNGV. V was pared by 5 bases and J by 5 bases, with 9 bases of the junction left unmatched. This chain's CDR3 is CASSTSSGTNNEQFF. The CDR3 nucleotides are TGTGCCAGCAGCACATCTAGCGGAACAAACAATGAGCAGTTCTTC. The full variable domain, in which reference TRBV11-2 and TRBJ2-1 provide the parts outside the CDR3, is EAGVAQSPRYKIIEKRQSVAFWCNPISGHATLYWYQQILGQGPKLLIQFQNNGVVDDSQLPKDRFSAERLKGVDSTLKIQPAKLEDSAVYLCASSTSSGTNNEQFFGPGTRLTVL.

This clonotype has a count of ten or more. V gene TRBV9 combines with J gene TRBJ2-1; TRBD1 matches 8 bases. Looked up from germline, CDR1 is SGDLS and CDR2 is YYNGEE. V trimming: 4 bases; J trimming: 7 bases; junction bases outside the gene matches: 7. This CDR3 has 14 amino acids. CDR3 sequence reads: CASSPRTGTNEQFF. For the CDR3, the DNA is TGTGCCAGCAGCCCCCGGACAGGGACAAATGAGCAGTTCTTC.

The table lists this clonotype with a few counts. The chain uses TRBV4-2 and TRBJ2-7, with 9 bases aligning to TRBD1. Per germline, CDR1 LGHNA and CDR2 YNFKEQ. Trimming removed 0 bases from V and 3 bases from J; junction bases left unmatched: 3. The CDR3 consists of 15 residues. CDR3 nucleotides: TGTGCCAGCAGCCAAGAGGGACAGGGATTCTACGAGCAGTACTTC. Translating gives CASSQEGQGFYEQYF.

This clonotype has a count of ten or more. This chain uses TRBV5-1 with TRBJ1-1, with unresolved D. V lost 0 bases, J lost 3 bases, and 6 bases lay in between. The CDR3 is made up of 13 amino acids. Germline CDR1 SGHRS, CDR2 YFSETQ. This chain's CDR3 is CASSLGTYTEAFF. Here the CDR3 DNA reads TGCGCCAGCAGCTTGGGAACATACACTGAAGCTTTCTTT.

V and J are TRBV18 and TRBJ2-3; 11 bases fit TRBD2. CDR3 length: 14 amino acids. V was clipped by 8 bases and J by 6 bases; unmatched bases: 7. The germline V gene encodes CDR1 KGHSH and CDR2 LQKENI. In nucleotides, the CDR3 is TGTGCCAGCACAACTAGCGGGGGCCACGATACGCAGTATTTT. Translated, it gives CASTTSGGHDTQYF.

In this sample, this clonotype turned up a few times. In nucleotides, the CDR3 is TGCGCCAGCAGCGATAACCAGGGTCCCTCTGGAAACACCATATATTTT. Its protein is CASSDNQGPSGNTIYF. The rearrangement joins TRBV5-1 to TRBJ1-3, with a possible D match to TRBD1 (5 bases). V gave up 4 bases and J gave up 0 bases, with 14 bases separating them. The CDR3 is made up of 16 amino acids. Per germline, CDR1 SGHRS and CDR2 YFSETQ.

Concerning this clonotype itself: This may stem from a read error, because a much larger clone lies one nucleotide away. The gene calls are TRBV4-1 and TRBJ2-1; D is possibly TRBD2 (5 bases). Germline CDR1 is MGHRA and CDR2 is YSYEKL. This CDR3 is 16 amino acids long. Trimming shortened V by 4 bases and J by 0 bases, and 13 bases separated the two germline ends. The CDR3 loop reads CASSLPEERSYNEQFF. CDR3 bases: TGCGCCAGCAGCCTGCCGGAGGAACGCTCCTACAATGAGCAGTTCTTC.

This clonotype was found a few times. This rearrangement joins TRBV20-1 to TRBJ1-2, with TRBD1 matching over 7 bases. The CDR3 runs to 16 residues. V was pared by 3 bases and J by 0 bases, with 10 bases of the junction left unmatched. Germline-derived CDR1 and CDR2 are DFQATT and SNEGSKA (reference sequence). This CDR3 reads CSARARDRVSNYGYTF. CDR3 sequence (DNA): TGCAGTGCTAGGGCTCGGGACAGAGTTTCTAACTATGGCTACACCTTC.

This clonotype has only a few counts. V usage is TRBV7-9 and J usage is TRBJ2-1; TRBD2 matches at 8 bases. Per germline, CDR1 SEHNR and CDR2 FQNEAQ (reference sequence). After removal of 2 bases from V and 13 bases from J, the junction contained 7 bases not matched to a gene. The CDR3 length is 13 residues. CDR3 DNA sequence: TGTGCCAGCAGCTTAAGGGCGGGGGGACCACAGTTCTTC. It translates to CASSLRAGGPQFF.

The sample holds many counts of this clonotype. This chain connects TRBV7-3 to TRBJ2-5; a possible D gene is TRBD2 (6 bases). V was pared by 7 bases and J by 7 bases, with 16 bases between. The CDR3 runs to 13 residues. Germline V CDR1 and CDR2: SGHTA, FQGTGA. CDR3 residues: CASNPGGAATQYF. The CDR3 DNA reads TGTGCCAGCAATCCAGGCGGGGCAGCGACCCAGTACTTC. The whole variable domain, remainder taken from reference TRBV7-3 and TRBJ2-5, is GAGVSQTPSNKVTEKGKYVELRCDPISGHTALYWYRQSLGQGPEFLIYFQGTGAADDSGLPNDRFFAVRPEGSVSTLKIQRTERGDSAVYLCASNPGGAATQYFGPGTRLLVL.

This clonotype was counted only a few times. The chain uses TRBV5-1 and TRBJ2-5; D is unclear. Germline lookup yields CDR1 SGHRS and CDR2 YFSETQ. The CDR3 sequence is 14 residues long. V dropped 0 bases and J dropped 2 bases, with 8 bases sitting between them. This chain's CDR3 is CASSLGVTQETQYF. In nucleotides, the CDR3 is TGCGCCAGCAGCTTGGGGGTAACACAAGAGACCCAGTACTTC. Variable domain in full (rest from reference TRBV5-1 and TRBJ2-5): KAGVTQTPRYLIKTRGQQVTLSCSPISGHRSVSWYQQTPGQGLQFLFEYFSETQRNKGNFPGRFSGRQFSNSRSEMNVSTLELGDSALYLCASSLGVTQETQYFGPGTRLLVL.